This T cell receptor beta chain was recorded in a study of blood T cell repertoires in COVID-19. In the study overall: Samples of COVID-19 (acute and convalescent) were obtained from the United States, Italy and Spain. Sources were T cells, B-cell-depleted T cells, or PBMCs; the material itself was cDNA or gDNA.

This clone has a single count. Patients of the Seattle cohort, enrolled during active infection, were followed longitudinally. Original analysis: From reference gene primer amplification, estimates of nucleated cell counts were derived. Method: immunoSEQ multiplex PCR; TCRdb's copy keeps in-frame clones and lacks some. That table supplies the V and J calls and clone size; D and trimming were determined from the DNA. The table has 350,000 to 450,000 clones, approximately 87% seen once. Trimming cost V 4 bases and J 12 bases; bases outside gene matches: 5. The germline CDR1 and CDR2 sequences are KGHSH and LQKENI. The CDR3 runs 13 residues.

The material sequenced was peripheral blood. This TCR was recovered from a woman in her sixties or seventies with COVID-19, enrolled during active disease. This chain connects TRBV18 to TRBJ1-6, with 8 bases that match TRBD1. The CDR3 DNA follows: TGTGCCAGCTCACAGGGACAGGCAGAACCCCTCCACTTT. Amino acid sequence: CASSQGQAEPLHF.